Here is one T cell receptor (beta chain) with its context. There are many counts of this clonotype. Which antigen it targets is not known. No base quality values were provided; no much bigger clone lies one nucleotide off. Libraries came from multiplex PCR. Sequencer: Illumina HiSeq 4000. To build TCR beta libraries, CDR3 regions were amplified by Arm-PCR using iRepertoire HTBI primers. Before sequencing, the PCR products went through gel purification. The authors' analysis ran thus. Gene usage analysis of CDR3 amino acid clonotypes relied on the approximately 60 TRBV and 13 to 15 TRBJ segments identified across samples. COPE and FqMerger were used to merge filtered high-quality paired reads into contigs. BLAST was used to align contigs to IMGT TRBV, TRBD and TRBJ reference genes, with CDR3 defined following IMGT. Any clonotype with a frequency above 0.1% was classified as a highly expanded clone. Shannon entropy was used to measure repertoire diversity, and the Gini coefficient was used to measure V-J evenness. A clonotype found in more than one individual was treated as public. Clones were called with MiXCR by TCRdb after fastp trimmed the public reads at Q25, and only in-frame beta chains were retained. Rows with a matching CDR3 protein are joined into one entry that keeps the most common DNA and genes. TCRdb's processing, not the study's, gives the V and J calls here. The sample profile shows approximately 440,000 distinct CDR3 sequences; under 20% of them were found once. 12% of the sample is in the top ten clones.

The V end loses 0 bases and the J end loses 4 bases, and a stretch of 6 bases separates them. The CDR1 and CDR2 encoded by the germline V gene (reference sequence) are DFQATT and SNEGSKA. The CDR3 sequence holds 12 residues, the cysteine and phenylalanine included. Here the CDR3 DNA is all that survives: 36 bases in frame from base 1. In the paper's terms, the time point label means: newly diagnosed GD, antithyroid drugs for less than 3 months. For both TCR sequencing and RNA sequencing, RNA was extracted from PBMCs in TRIzol. The diagnosis of Graves' disease was made according to American Thyroid Association guidelines. Recruitment of patients was carried out at an endocrinology department in Xi'an, China. Each patient gave around 9.2 milliliters of peripheral blood, collected in an EDTA anticoagulant tube. PBMCs were isolated by Ficoll Paque Plus density gradient separation without further T cell sorting. RNA quality was checked with an Agilent 2100 Bioanalyzer and agarose gel, and concentration with a NanoDrop 2000.

These data belong to a study of regulatory T cells in long-lasting Graves disease (dated by TCRdb to about 2021). Study-wide context: Patients with newly diagnosed Graves' disease had been on antithyroid drugs for under 3 months. Persistent Graves' disease patients were compared with newly diagnosed Graves' disease patients by peripheral blood TCR sequencing and RNA sequencing. The study took place in China and was registered as a clinical trial. TCR sequencing covered 13 persistent and approximately 20 newly diagnosed Graves' disease patients, some 33 samples in total. What the study reported, not specific to this receptor: Because the primary lesion, thyroid tissue, could not be accessed, the study looked at peripheral blood alone. More public clonotypes were shared among persistent patients (roughly 2,700) than among newly diagnosed patients (under 1,000). TRBV28, TRBJ1-2 and TRBJ2-5 were preferentially used in persistent disease, while TRBV20-1 and TRBJ2-1 were favored in newly diagnosed disease. The small sample size was acknowledged by the authors as a limitation that may reduce accuracy. Persistent Graves' disease patients showed lower TCR Shannon entropy and fewer highly expanded clones than newly diagnosed patients, suggesting clonal expansion. Sequencing and analysis were limited to the TCR beta chain.

This sample was shared with a second study, whose subject was T cells in Graves' hyperthyroidism and ophthalmopathy. Per that second paper: Graves' hyperthyroidism was defined as stable when no progression to ophthalmopathy occurred over 18 months of follow-up. Hyperthyroidism patients were aged 18 to 65 years and newly diagnosed, with disease duration of less than 2 months. Patients with uncontrolled infections, other autoimmune diseases, pregnancy or lactation were excluded. Clinical symptoms, serum thyroxine and TRAb, thyroid ultrasound, and orbital computed tomography formed the basis for the diagnoses. The TCR CDR3 was subjected to a first round of RT-PCR using the HTBI primer set and the Qiagen OneStep RT-PCR kit. Most expanded thyroid clonotypes (frequency above 0.001) were also detected in blood, suggesting blood repertoires may reflect thyroid immune responses. A 13 V-J signature model separated ophthalmopathy from stable hyperthyroidism, with 87.88% sensitivity and 81.08% specificity in cross-validation and 80%/75% in testing. In validation, the model predicted progression to ophthalmopathy a median of about 6 months before onset, with about 67% sensitivity and just under 75% specificity. TCR V-J signatures able to tell the groups apart were searched for in a discovery cohort of approximately 95 patients, of whom 43 had Graves' ophthalmopathy and some 60 had stable Graves' hyperthyroidism. Prospective prediction of ophthalmopathy was tested in an independent validation cohort of 18 to 20 hyperthyroidism patients and some 17 patients who later progressed to ophthalmopathy. The roughly 94 discovery patients were randomly divided into training and test sets at a 7:3 ratio. The study also compared thyroid tissue and blood T-cell repertoires from five or six Graves' hyperthyroidism patients. Following sampling, methimazole starting at 30 mg daily was given to hyperthyroidism patients, and high-dose intravenous methylprednisolone was given to ophthalmopathy patients. Libraries were constructed in a second round of multiplex PCR, after which size selection and purification were carried out. Libraries were sequenced paired-end with 100 bp reads on an Illumina HiSeq2000. SOAPnuke was used to process the raw data, removing reads that contained adapters or uncalled bases, had a mean Phred below 15, or lacked an exact match to the constant primer or identifier. COPE v1.2.5 was used to merge high-quality paired reads, and clonotypes were defined as unique nucleotide sequences. MiTCR v1.1 was used to align the clonotypes against IMGT TRBV, TRBD and TRBJ reference segments. The analysis was restricted to V-J combinations with a frequency above 0.0001, which together covered 99.2% of the repertoires. A TCS score was defined as the ratio of F50 (clonal expansion) to E x V (chaos), with BLOSUM62-based TCRdist applied between CDR3 peptides within each V-J. Welch's t-statistics and random forest reduced around 550 V-J features to fewer than 15, which were used in a naive Bayes classifier (R e1071). No statistical method was used to set the sample size in advance, and investigators knew the group allocation. The paper reports TCR Vbeta CDR3 sequencing of approximately 140 peripheral blood samples: 43 ophthalmopathy, roughly 74 hyperthyroidism and 17 progressor patients.

The specimen was peripheral blood mononuclear cells (PBMCs), collected at new diagnosis, from a patient treated with antithyroid drugs. The chain was built from TRBV20-1 and TRBJ2-5; the D gene is unclear. The sequence derives from a man aged 40-50 years with Graves disease. Donor details come from another sample of the same person, matched by shared clones. The CDR3 loop reads CSARDLRETQYF. The nucleotide sequence is given as TGCAGTGCTAGAGATTTGCGAGAGACCCAGTACTTC.